This T cell receptor (beta chain) was identified during a study of T cell repertoires in cytomegalovirus infection. Study details: Public TCR beta signature analysis indicated the presence of both CMV infection and matching HLA type.

The germline V gene has CDR1 DFQATT and CDR2 SNEGSKA (reference sequence). The CDR3 has 15 residues. Trimming removed 0 bases from V and 4 bases from J; junction bases left unmatched: 5. This clonotype was seen only a few times. Its antigen is undetermined. Whole-study findings and limits: Dominating the ex vivo response were HLA-C-restricted CMV-specific TCR beta clonotypes. Of the TCR beta families, the public ones yielded a cumulative frequency that identified carriers of CMV plus the relevant HLA.

TCRdb reanalysed the reads using MiXCR and keeps one entry per CDR3 protein. The sample contains about 400,000 distinct CDR3 sequences, roughly 20% of which appear only once. V is TRBV20-1 and J is TRBJ2-5, with 10 bases lining up with TRBD2. The TCR sequence derives from a human donor in good health (CMV status not recorded). Some clones in this sample may be carry-over from other donors' samples. Sequencing was carried out using PBMCs. CDR3: CSARDSVAGGETQYF. The CDR3 region has the DNA TGCAGTGCTAGAGATTCGGTAGCGGGAGGAGAGACCCAGTACTTC.